The 23 T cell receptor beta chains presented below share a single source sample, sequenced in a study of blood T cell dynamics during melanoma immunotherapy. Clones were read by immunoSEQ multiplex PCR, and TCRdb kept only the in-frame ones, dropping some. The repertoire holds about 9,000 clones, with 65% to 90% as singletons. As to time point: week 3, after first cycle of checkpoint inhibitor. The source was blood, collected from a patient treated with checkpoint blockade. The origin of the receptors is a human donor with melanoma.

This clone was found a few times. V usage is TRBV6-5 and J usage is TRBJ1-2; D might be TRBD1 (5 bases). V was clipped by 2 bases and J by 1 base, with 11 bases between them. CDR3 size: 15 residues. Germline loops: CDR1 MNHEY, CDR2 SVGAGI. CDR3 region: CASSYRSGLNYGYTF. The CDR3 bases are TGTGCCAGCAGTTACCGATCGGGACTTAACTATGGCTACACCTTC.

The chain couples TRBV7-9 to TRBJ2-2; the D gene is possibly TRBD1 (6 bases). The CDR3 spans 16 residues. The germline gives CDR1 SEHNR, CDR2 FQNEAQ (reference sequence). V was clipped by 1 base and J by 3 bases, with 12 bases between them. For the CDR3, the DNA is TGTGCCAGCAGCTTAGTGGGGGCGCAGGACACCGGGGAGCTGTTTTTT. Its translation is CASSLVGAQDTGELFF.

The chain links TRBV27 to TRBJ2-3, with 9 bases matching TRBD1. Germline loops: CDR1 MNHEY, CDR2 SMNVEV (reference sequence). V was clipped by 4 bases and J by 5 bases; unmatched bases: 16. The length of the CDR3 is 18 residues. The CDR3: CASSSHGWTGEQGDTQYF. The DNA of the CDR3 is TGTGCCAGCAGTTCCCACGGATGGACAGGGGAGCAGGGAGATACGCAGTATTTT.

Of note for this clone: At one boundary the junction diverges from the germline segment, which might be a read error. The chain carries TRBV5-1 and TRBJ2-5, with 8 nucleotides matching TRBD1. The DNA matches TRBJ2-7 better at its end, which makes the J call doubtful. The CDR3 is made up of 15 amino acids. The germline V gene has CDR1 SGHRS and CDR2 YFSETQ. The CDR3 reads CASSLGGTGSYEQYF. Written as DNA, the CDR3 is TGCGCCAGCAGTTTGGGCGGGACAGGCTCCTACGAGCAGTACTTC.

This chain joins TRBV29-1 and TRBJ2-5; tentative D call: TRBD2 (7 bases). Trimming removed 2 bases from V and 5 bases from J, with 15 bases in between. The V gene's germline CDR1 is SQVTM and CDR2 ANQGSEA. This CDR3 is built from 14 residues. The CDR3 sequence: CSVERGGGRETQYF. The CDR3 DNA reads as TGCAGCGTTGAAAGGGGGGGAGGTCGGGAGACCCAGTACTTC. The entire variable domain, with the rest obtained from reference TRBV29-1 and TRBJ2-5, is as follows: SAVISQKPSRDICQRGTSLTIQCQVDSQVTMMFWYRQQPGQSLTLIATANQGSEATYESGFVIDKFPISRPNLTFSTLTVSNMSPEDSSIYLCSVERGGGRETQYFGPGTRLLVL.

The J gene is TRBJ2-3, the V gene TRBV9, with D unclear. Germline-derived CDR1 and CDR2 are SGDLS and YYNGEE. The CDR3 spans 14 residues. V lost 0 bases to trimming and J lost 0 bases, with 5 bases between them. This CDR3 reads CASSVEPSTDTQYF. CDR3 sequence (DNA): TGTGCCAGCAGCGTAGAACCCAGCACAGATACGCAGTATTTT.

In nucleotides, the CDR3 is TGCGCCAGCAGCCATGTAGGAGTTGGGAACACTGAAGCTTTCTTT. Amino acid sequence: CASSHVGVGNTEAFF. The chain recombines TRBV4-3 with TRBJ1-1, with D unclear. V dropped 3 bases and J dropped 1 base, with 12 bases sitting between them. CDR3 size: 15 residues. Germline CDR1 LGHNA, CDR2 YSLEER.

V is TRBV6-4 and J is TRBJ1-5; no clear D gene. The germline V gene has CDR1 MRHNA and CDR2 SNTAGT. Trimming took 3 bases from V and 6 from J, leaving 9 bases between them. This CDR3 contains 13 residues. The CDR3 DNA sequence: TGTGCCAGCAGTGAGGAAGAGGGTCAGCCCCAGCATTTT. Amino acid sequence: CASSEEEGQPQHF.

The chain employs TRBV19 and TRBJ1-4; 7 bases map to TRBD1. CDR1 is LNHDA, CDR2 SQIVND, per germline (reference sequence). This CDR3 is 14 amino acids long. V shed 3 bases and J 4 bases; nucleotides not matched to a gene: 2. The CDR3 here is CASSMGTDNEKLFF. In DNA form, the CDR3 reads TGTGCCAGTAGTATGGGGACAGATAATGAAAAACTGTTTTTT.

The chain carries TRBV30 and TRBJ1-1; a weak D match, TRBD1 (5 bases). Trimming left V 0 bases short and J 5 bases short, with 19 bases between. The CDR3 covers 16 residues. Germline CDR1 and CDR2: GTSNPN and SVGIG (reference sequence). In DNA form, the CDR3 reads TGTGCCTGGAGTGTACTTGATCGGGGGAGTGCGACTGAAGCTTTCTTT. Protein: CAWSVLDRGSATEAFF. Filled out from reference TRBV30 and TRBJ1-1, the complete variable domain reads SQTIHQWPATLVQPVGSPLSLECTVEGTSNPNLYWYRQAAGRGLQLLFYSVGIGQISSEVPQNLSASRPQDRQFILSSKKLLLSDSGFYLCAWSVLDRGSATEAFFGQGTRLTVV.

The chain combines TRBV12-5 with TRBJ2-1; D gene unclear. CDR1 is LGHNT, CDR2 FRNRAP, per germline. This CDR3 is built from 14 residues. Deletions cut 5 bases from V and 6 bases from J, with 14 bases between. CDR3 loop: CASGADRATNEQFF. In DNA form, the CDR3 reads TGTGCTAGTGGTGCGGACCGGGCCACCAATGAGCAGTTCTTC. Looking up the rest from reference TRBV12-5 and TRBJ2-1 gives the full variable domain: DARVTQTPRHKVTEMGQEVTMRCQPILGHNTVFWYRQTMMQGLELLAYFRNRAPLDDSGMPKDRFSAEMPDATLATLKIQPSEPRDSAVYFCASGADRATNEQFFGPGTRLTVL.

The rearrangement links TRBV11-2 to TRBJ1-3; the D is unclear. Germline loops: CDR1 SGHAT, CDR2 FQNNGV. V was clipped by 0 bases and J by 5 bases, with 8 bases between them. This CDR3 is built from 14 residues. The CDR3 region is CASSLETARNTIYF. CDR3 nucleotides: TGTGCCAGCAGCTTAGAAACGGCCAGAAACACCATATATTTT.

V and J are TRBV4-2 and TRBJ2-5; the match to TRBD1 covers 7 bases. J gave up 3 bases and V 0 bases, and 1 base lay outside the gene matches. There are 14 residues in the CDR3. Germline assignment: CDR1 LGHNA and CDR2 YNFKEQ. CDR3 in amino acids: CASSQEGGEETQYF. The DNA of the CDR3 is TGTGCCAGCAGCCAAGAAGGGGGCGAAGAGACCCAGTACTTC.

This clone was seen only a few times. This rearrangement joins TRBV2 to TRBJ1-6, with D unresolved. V gave up 7 bases and J gave up 18 bases, with 22 bases separating them. Germline CDR1 reads SNHLY; CDR2 reads FYNNEI. This CDR3 region has 13 residues. DNA of the CDR3: TGTGCCAGCATCGATATACGGCAGGCAGGATACCACTTT. Residues: CASIDIRQAGYHF.

The chain combines TRBV2 with TRBJ2-7, with D possibly matching TRBD2 (6 bases). CDR1 is SNHLY, CDR2 FYNNEI, per germline. Trimming took 0 bases from V and 6 from J, leaving 9 bases between them. CDR3 length: 13 amino acids. The CDR3 DNA reads as TGTGCCAGCAGTGAAGCACGGGGGATCGAGCAGTACTTC. Its protein product is CASSEARGIEQYF.

This chain links TRBV7-8 with TRBJ1-1; 9 positions agree with TRBD1. The CDR3 loop spans 17 amino acids. The trim removed 1 base at V and 1 base at J, leaving 7 bases unmatched. The germline V gene has CDR1 SGHVS and CDR2 FQNEAQ. CDR3 residues: CASSLVPGQGGNTEAFF. The CDR3 coding sequence is TGTGCCAGCAGCTTAGTTCCGGGACAGGGAGGGAACACTGAAGCTTTCTTT.

The V gene is TRBV6-6, the J gene TRBJ1-5; unclear D gene. The CDR3 is made up of 12 amino acids. Trimming took 5 bases from V and 4 from J, leaving 6 bases between them. Germline assignment: CDR1 MNHNY and CDR2 SVGAGI (reference sequence). The CDR3 nucleotides read TGTGCCAGCAGTGGACGTAATCAGCCCCAGCATTTT. Protein sequence: CASSGRNQPQHF.

V usage is TRBV7-8 and J usage is TRBJ2-5, with 16 bases aligning to TRBD2. The DNA matches TRBJ2-7 better at its end, which makes the J call doubtful. Germline-derived CDR1 and CDR2 are SGHVS and FQNEAQ. CDR3 length: 17 amino acids. The CDR3 nucleotides read TGTGCCAGCAGCCTAGGGACTAGCGGGGGGGCCGGCTACGAGCAGTACTTC. This gives the protein CASSLGTSGGAGYEQYF.

The V call is TRBV27, the J call TRBJ1-6; no reliable D call. CDR3 length: 13 amino acids. Germline lookup yields CDR1 MNHEY and CDR2 SMNVEV (reference sequence). V shed 7 bases and J shed 0 bases, with 4 bases lying between them. CDR3 sequence reads: CASKSSYNSPLHF. The CDR3, as DNA: TGTGCCAGCAAGAGCTCCTATAATTCACCCCTCCACTTT.

This clone has a handful of counts. The chain links TRBV2 to TRBJ2-7; TRBD1 matches 12 bases. The CDR3 length is 15 residues. The ends lost 7 bases at V and 8 bases at J; junction bases unmatched: 12. CDR1 and CDR2 (germline): SNHLY, FYNNEI. Here the CDR3 reads CASNPSLGQGAQQYF. The CDR3 DNA reads as TGTGCCAGCAATCCATCTCTGGGACAGGGGGCTCAGCAGTACTTC. Full variable domain (remainder filled in from reference TRBV2 and TRBJ2-7): EPEVTQTPSHQVTQMGQEVILRCVPISNHLYFYWYRQILGQKVEFLVSFYNNEISEKSEIFDDQFSVERPDGSNFTLKIRSTKLEDSAMYFCASNPSLGQGAQQYFGPGTRLTVT.

The chain has TRBV9 and TRBJ2-7; 12 bases align to TRBD2. Germline CDR1 reads SGDLS; CDR2 reads YYNGEE. The junction had 5 bases not matched to a gene; V was cut back by 3 bases and J by 7 bases. The CDR3 spans 14 residues. Written as DNA, the CDR3 is TGTGCCAGCAGCGCCGGACTAGCGGGGTTGGAGCAGTACTTC. This sequence encodes CASSAGLAGLEQYF.

The V call is TRBV28, the J call TRBJ1-1, with 8 bases fitting TRBD1. This CDR3 comprises 17 residues. Germline trimming cut 5 bases from V and 3 bases from J; bases unmatched to any gene: 14. CDR1 is MDHEN, CDR2 SYDVKM, per germline. CDR3 sequence (DNA): TGTGCCAGCAGTAACCACAGGGGGGGGGTTAGGGACACTGAAGCTTTCTTT. It translates to CASSNHRGGVRDTEAFF.

This chain uses TRBV5-1 with TRBJ1-4, with 7 positions matching TRBD1. V lost 4 bases to trimming and J lost 4 bases; unmatched junction nucleotides: 7. Germline CDR1 reads SGHRS; CDR2 reads YFSETQ. The CDR3 spans 15 residues. CDR3 residues: CASSQGQVFNEKLFF. The DNA of the CDR3 is TGCGCCAGCAGCCAAGGACAGGTCTTTAATGAAAAACTGTTTTTT.